Below are 13 T cell receptor beta chains sequenced from a single sample in a study of cytomegalovirus exposure and HLA in healthy donors. The repertoire was sequenced with immunoSEQ multiplex PCR; TCRdb's copy has only in-frame clones and lacks some. The sample has 250,000 to 350,000 clones, 80% to 90% seen once. Specimen: PBMCs. The source is a woman under 30 in good health and CMV-seronegative.

The chain links TRBV6-6 to TRBJ1-5; 9 positions match TRBD1. From germline, CDR1 is MNHNY and CDR2 SVGAGI (reference sequence). This CDR3 contains 15 residues. Trimming cost V 4 bases and J 6 bases; bases outside gene matches: 7. The CDR3 sequence is CASSSLTGGLQPQHF. The CDR3 bases are TGTGCCAGCAGTTCCCTAACAGGGGGCCTTCAGCCCCAGCATTTT.

This clone was recorded a few times. The genes are TRBV2 and TRBJ1-1; 7 nucleotides align to TRBD1. V shed 0 bases and J 7 bases; nucleotides not matched to a gene: 8. This CDR3 contains 15 residues. Germline CDR1 and CDR2: SNHLY and FYNNEI. The CDR3 DNA reads as TGTGCCAGCAGTGAAGCACGACAGGGAAAAGGTGAAGCTTTCTTT. This translates into CASSEARQGKGEAFF.

This clone was seen only once. V usage is TRBV6-5 and J usage is TRBJ2-1; TRBD2 might be the D (6 bases). Trimming stripped 5 bases from V and 9 bases from J, with 11 bases between. Germline V gene lookup returns CDR1 MNHEY and CDR2 SVGAGI. The length of the CDR3 is 12 residues. This CDR3 is CASSDDGSEQFF. CDR3 in DNA: TGTGCCAGCAGTGACGACGGGAGTGAGCAGTTCTTC.

The chain carries TRBV21-1 and TRBJ2-7; TRBD2 is the table's D call, not checked against the DNA. TRBV21-1 is listed as a pseudogene. This CDR3 spans 16 amino acids. This chain's CDR3 is CASTPDQLAGVGEQYF. CDR3 coding DNA: TGTGCCAGCACGCCAGACCAACTAGCGGGAGTGGGAGAGCAGTACTTC.

V is TRBV28 and J is TRBJ2-7, with a possible D match to TRBD1 (6 bases). Germline V gene lookup returns CDR1 MDHEN and CDR2 SYDVKM. Trimming shortened V by 5 bases and J by 1 base, and 15 bases separated the two germline ends. The CDR3 is 15 residues long. The CDR3 region has the DNA TGTGCCAGCAGTATTTCCAGGGACACTTCCTACGAGCAGTACTTC. It codes for CASSISRDTSYEQYF.

The chain combines TRBV5-1 with TRBJ2-5, with 11 bases identical to TRBD2. Germline V gives CDR1 SGHRS, CDR2 YFSETQ. Trimming removed 2 bases from V and 3 bases from J; junction bases left unmatched: 3. The CDR3 is 15 amino acids. CDR3 loop: CASSFLLAGEETQYF. The CDR3 DNA follows: TGCGCCAGCAGCTTTTTACTAGCGGGGGAAGAGACCCAGTACTTC.

The chain employs TRBV28 and TRBJ2-3; the D gene is possibly TRBD2 (5 bases). CDR1 MDHEN and CDR2 SYDVKM come from the germline V gene. This CDR3 is built from 15 residues. V dropped 4 bases and J dropped 0 bases, with 11 bases sitting between them. For the CDR3, the DNA is TGTGCCAGCAGTTGGCGGGCCCTGAGCACAGATACGCAGTATTTT. Its translation is CASSWRALSTDTQYF. Full variable domain (remainder filled in from reference TRBV28 and TRBJ2-3): DVKVTQSSRYLVKRTGEKVFLECVQDMDHENMFWYRQDPGLGLRLIYFSYDVKMKEKGDIPEGYSVSREKKERFSLILESASTNQTSMYLCASSWRALSTDTQYFGPGTRLTVL.

This chain links TRBV7-9 with TRBJ2-7; 12 bases fit TRBD2. The V and J ends lost 5 bases and 9 bases, in that order; junction bases with no gene match: 11. This CDR3 is 15 amino acids long. Germline V gene data show CDR1 as SEHNR and CDR2 as FQNEAQ (reference sequence). The CDR3 region is CASSPRLAGELGQYF. CDR3 nucleotide sequence: TGTGCCAGCAGCCCGAGACTAGCGGGAGAATTGGGGCAGTACTTC.

This clone was observed a handful of times. This sequence joins TRBV5-1 and TRBJ1-4; D is perhaps TRBD1 (6 bases). The ends were cut back, 4 bases at V and 6 bases at J, with 13 bases in the middle. The CDR3 sequence is 14 residues long. In germline, CDR1 is SGHRS, CDR2 YFSETQ. CDR3 in DNA: TGCGCCAGCAGCGACGACAGGACGGATGAAAAACTGTTTTTT. Translation gives CASSDDRTDEKLFF.

V and J are TRBV7-2 and TRBJ1-1; 8 bases line up with TRBD1. Germline CDR1 and CDR2: SGHTA and FQGNSA. The CDR3 length is 14 residues. J lost 3 bases, V lost 5 bases, and 5 bases had no gene match. As DNA, the CDR3 is TGTGCCAGCAGCCCCACGGACAGGGACACTGAAGCTTTCTTT. Amino acid sequence: CASSPTDRDTEAFF.

This clone was recorded only once. The chain has TRBV7-9 and TRBJ2-7; 7 bases agree with TRBD1. Losses at the gene ends were 5 bases for V and 6 bases for J; bases not matched to a gene: 4. Per the germline V gene, CDR1 is SEHNR and CDR2 is FQNEAQ (reference sequence). The CDR3 has 12 amino acids. CDR3 bases: TGTGCCAGCAGCCCCTACAGGGGCGAGCAGTACTTC. Protein sequence: CASSPYRGEQYF.

The chain joins TRBV5-1 to TRBJ2-2; 11 nucleotides line up with TRBD1. Losses at the gene ends were 4 bases for V and 6 bases for J; bases not matched to a gene: 8. Germline V lookup: CDR1 SGHRS, CDR2 YFSETQ. The CDR3 loop spans 16 amino acids. As DNA, the CDR3 is TGCGCCAGCAGCCCTATCGGACAGGGGGCCGCCGGGGAGCTGTTTTTT. Protein sequence: CASSPIGQGAAGELFF.

The chain couples TRBV7-9 to TRBJ2-1, with D maybe TRBD1 (5 bases). Germline CDR1 and CDR2: SEHNR and FQNEAQ (reference sequence). The V gene lost 6 bases and the J gene lost 8 bases, with 8 bases spanning the gap. This CDR3 is 11 amino acids long. The CDR3 here is CASSLGHEQFF. CDR3 DNA sequence: TGTGCCAGCAGTTTGGGGCATGAGCAGTTCTTC.